Listed below are T cell receptor beta chains from one sample, sequenced in a study of vaccination and CD4 T cells after COVID-19. Each CDR3 protein is one row after TCRdb ran MiXCR on the PCR reads. The sample holds about 26,000 distinct CDR3 sequences, about three fifths seen once. The antigens for these receptors are not known. Sequencing was carried out using CD4+ T cells from blood, cultured in vitro. The receptors were gathered from a human donor who had recovered from COVID-19. Both conserved end residues are part of each CDR3. Fields, in order: D gene, V gene, J gene, clone size, CDR3 DNA, CDR3 protein. A D gene is named only where the DNA matches it firmly. Rows give clone size only sometimes, using once, few, many, or a class for an expanded clone.

>.|TRBV19|TRBJ1-3|few
TGTGCCAGTACCCCAACAAGTGGGGGAAACACCATATATTTT
CASTPTSGGNTIYF
>TRBD2|TRBV20-1|TRBJ2-4|.
TGCAGTGCTAGAGGAAAAAGCGGACTAGCGCAAAACATTCAGTACTTC
CSARGKSGLAQNIQYF
>TRBD2|TRBV6-1|TRBJ2-4|few
TGTGCCCCTAGCGGGAGTATTCGAGGCAAAAACATTCAGTACTTC
CAPSGSIRGKNIQYF
>.|TRBV20-1|TRBJ1-1|.
TGCAGTGCTAGAGATGATGAACAAGGGTACGCTGAAGCTTTCTTT
CSARDDEQGYAEAFF
>.|TRBV20-1|TRBJ1-2|.
TGCAGTGCTAGAGGATCGGGTTCTAACTATGGCTACACCTTC
CSARGSGSNYGYTF
>TRBD1|TRBV20-1|TRBJ2-1|once
TGCAGTGCTACTAGCGACAGGGGGCAATTTAGCACCTACAATGAGCAGTTCTTC
CSATSDRGQFSTYNEQFF
>.|TRBV27|TRBJ1-1|few
TGTGCCAGCAGTTTCCGGGATTCGAACACTGAAGCTTTCTTT
CASSFRDSNTEAFF
>.|TRBV20-1|TRBJ2-5|.
TGCAGTGCTAGGCAGGAGGGCCGGGGGGAGACCCAGTACTTC
CSARQEGRGETQYF
>.|TRBV27|TRBJ1-1|.
TGTGCCAGCAGTTTAAGCCCCCAGGGGCGACTGGGCACTGAAGCTTTCTTT
CASSLSPQGRLGTEAFF
>TRBD2|TRBV6-1|TRBJ2-3|.
TGTGCCAGCAGTCCCTCTAGCGGGAGTTTTTCAGATACGCAGTATTTT
CASSPSSGSFSDTQYF
>.|TRBV6-1|TRBJ1-5|.
TGTGCCACCAGATCCCAGGACAGTCCCAATCAGCCCCAGCATTTT
CATRSQDSPNQPQHF
>.|TRBV20-1|TRBJ2-3|.
TGCAGTGCTAGAGACCCCCACGGCCCGGGCACAGATACGCAGTATTTT
CSARDPHGPGTDTQYF
>.|TRBV2|TRBJ1-5|.
TGTGCCACCTCGGACCCTTATCAGCCCCAGCATTTT
CATSDPYQPQHF
>TRBD2|TRBV6-2/TRBV6-3|TRBJ2-7|few
TGTGCCAGCAGGGGGACTAGCGCAGGGGAGCAGTACTTC
CASRGTSAGEQYF
>.|TRBV20-1|TRBJ1-5|.
TGCAGTGCTCCTCGAAGGGACCCCGGCAATCAGCCCCAGCATTTT
CSAPRRDPGNQPQHF
>TRBD1|TRBV7-6|TRBJ2-2|few
TGTGCCAGCAGCATGGGACAGGGAGGCACCGGGGAGCTGTTTTTT
CASSMGQGGTGELFF
>.|TRBV19|TRBJ1-5|few
TGTGCCAGTACTCTAACCCCCGAGGTCGGTCAGCCCCAGCATTTT
CASTLTPEVGQPQHF
>.|TRBV12-3/TRBV12-4|TRBJ1-5|once
TGTGCCAGCAGTTTGCGGGGATCTAGCAATCAGCCCCAGCATTTT
CASSLRGSSNQPQHF
>.|TRBV20-1|TRBJ1-3|few
TGCAGTGCTAGTGCTGGGGGAGACTCTGGAAACACCATATATTTT
CSASAGGDSGNTIYF